Listed below are T cell receptor beta chains from one sample, sequenced in a study of cytomegalovirus exposure and HLA in healthy donors. Repertoires were generated with immunoSEQ multiplex PCR, while TCRdb's copy carries only in-frame clones and drops some. This sample yields about 110,000 clones, of which approximately 70% are seen a single time; about 9% belongs to the top ten. Sequences were obtained from PBMCs. The source is a man between 25 and 39 years old in good health and CMV-seropositive. Both conserved end residues are part of each CDR3. A D gene is named only where the DNA matches it firmly. Size tells how often a clone was seen (once, few, many) or the class of an expanded clone, and some rows leave it out.

V gene,D gene,J gene,clone size,CDR3 DNA,CDR3 protein
TRBV5-1,TRBD1,TRBJ1-2,.,TGCGCCAGCAGAATTATGGACAGGGCGGACTATGGCTACACCTTC,CASRIMDRADYGYTF
TRBV4-1,TRBD2,TRBJ2-5,.,TGCGCCAGCAGCCAAGGACCCAGCGGGGACGAGACCCAGTACTTC,CASSQGPSGDETQYF
TRBV2,.,TRBJ2-7,few,TGTGCCAGCAGGCAGGGTTACGAGCAGTACTTC,CASRQGYEQYF
TRBV29-1,.,TRBJ1-1,.,TGCAGTTCTGGGGGGAAGAACACTGAAGCTTTCTTT,CSSGGKNTEAFF
TRBV10-3,TRBD1,TRBJ2-7,.,TGTGCCATCAGTGGGTCCGGGACAGGGGTAAGCGAGCAGTACTTC,CAISGSGTGVSEQYF
TRBV5-4,.,TRBJ2-3,.,TGTGCCAGCAGACGGGGGATACCCCCATCAGATACGCAGTATTTT,CASRRGIPPSDTQYF
TRBV28,.,TRBJ2-3,.,TGTGCCAGCAAGTTGCGTTTGGATACGCAGTATTTT,CASKLRLDTQYF
TRBV5-6,TRBD1,TRBJ1-2,.,TGTGCCAGCAGCCGACAGGGTGAGGACTATGGCTACACCTTC,CASSRQGEDYGYTF
TRBV30,.,TRBJ1-4,.,TGTGCCTGGAGAACGGACGGTAGCGTGGGAGAAAAACTGTTTTTT,CAWRTDGSVGEKLFF
TRBV30,.,TRBJ1-4,.,TGTGCCTGGAGTGCACCCGGGACACCTTATAATGAAAAACTGTTTTTT,CAWSAPGTPYNEKLFF
TRBV6-5,.,TRBJ2-1,.,TGTGCCAGCATCAGGATAGATACGGGGGAGCAGTTCTTC,CASIRIDTGEQFF
TRBV5-4,TRBD2,TRBJ2-5,.,TGTGCCAGCAGCCGGGAGGGGGGCCCAGGGGCCCAGTACTTC,CASSREGGPGAQYF
TRBV6-4,.,TRBJ2-5,.,TGTGCCCGACGTGCGGGGGCGCCAAAAGAGACCCAGTACTTC,CARRAGAPKETQYF